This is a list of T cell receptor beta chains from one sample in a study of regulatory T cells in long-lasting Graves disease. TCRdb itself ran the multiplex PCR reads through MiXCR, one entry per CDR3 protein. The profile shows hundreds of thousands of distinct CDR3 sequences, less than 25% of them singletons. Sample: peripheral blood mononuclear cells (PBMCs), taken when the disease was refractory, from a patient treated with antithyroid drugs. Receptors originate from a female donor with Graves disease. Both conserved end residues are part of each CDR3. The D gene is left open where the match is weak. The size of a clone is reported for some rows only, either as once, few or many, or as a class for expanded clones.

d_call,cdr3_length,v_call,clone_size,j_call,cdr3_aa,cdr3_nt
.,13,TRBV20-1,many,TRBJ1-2,CSASYHLNYGYTF,TGCAGTGCTAGTTACCACCTTAACTATGGCTACACCTTC
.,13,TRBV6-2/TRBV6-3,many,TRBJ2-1,CASMERTYNEQFF,TGTGCCAGCATGGAGAGGACCTACAATGAGCAGTTCTTC
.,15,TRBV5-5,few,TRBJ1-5,CASSPQGWASQPQHF,TGTGCCAGCAGCCCACAGGGATGGGCGAGTCAGCCCCAGCATTTT
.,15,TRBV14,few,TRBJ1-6,CASSQDGSQSSPLHF,TGTGCCAGCAGCCAAGATGGGAGTCAATCATCACCCCTCCACTTT
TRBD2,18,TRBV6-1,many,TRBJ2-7,CASSPRGLAGGEGYEQYF,TGTGCCAGCAGCCCCAGGGGACTAGCGGGCGGGGAGGGCTACGAGCAGTACTTC
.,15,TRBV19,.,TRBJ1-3,CASSTLTGPGNTIYF,TGTGCCAGTAGCACTTTAACAGGGCCTGGAAACACCATATATTTT
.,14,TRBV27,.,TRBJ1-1,CASSLERGSIEAFF,TGTGCCAGCAGTTTAGAACGGGGATCGATTGAAGCTTTCTTT
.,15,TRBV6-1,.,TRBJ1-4,CASSEIPGPNEKLFF,TGTGCCAGCAGTGAAATCCCTGGGCCAAATGAAAAACTGTTTTTT
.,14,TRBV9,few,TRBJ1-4,CASSPTGRNEKLFF,TGTGCCAGCAGCCCTACGGGACGCAATGAAAAACTGTTTTTT
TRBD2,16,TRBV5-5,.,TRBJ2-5,CASSYPGLAVQETQYF,TGTGCCAGCAGCTATCCGGGACTAGCGGTACAAGAGACCCAGTACTTC
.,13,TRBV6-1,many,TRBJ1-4,CASRPGAGYKLFF,TGTGCCAGCAGACCCGGGGCAGGATATAAACTGTTTTTT
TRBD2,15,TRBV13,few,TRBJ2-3,CASRLGGLASDTQYF,TGTGCCAGCAGGCTAGGGGGACTAGCGTCAGATACGCAGTATTTT
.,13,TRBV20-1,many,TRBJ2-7,CSARARTAYEQYF,TGCAGTGCTAGAGCACGGACAGCCTACGAGCAGTACTTC
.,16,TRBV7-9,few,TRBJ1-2,CASSLEGDGTFYGYTF,TGTGCCAGCAGCTTAGAGGGGGACGGGACTTTTTATGGCTACACCTTC
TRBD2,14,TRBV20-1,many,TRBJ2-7,CSALAGDTYYEQYF,TGCAGTGCTCTAGCGGGGGACACGTACTACGAGCAGTACTTC
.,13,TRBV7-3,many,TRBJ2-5,CASSPVVQETQYF,TGTGCCAGCAGCCCAGTAGTTCAAGAGACCCAGTACTTC
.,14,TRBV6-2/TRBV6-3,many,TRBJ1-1,CASSYSRVATEAFF,TGTGCCAGCAGTTACTCGCGGGTGGCCACTGAAGCTTTCTTT
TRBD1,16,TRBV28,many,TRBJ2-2,CASSLGGTGEFGELFF,TGTGCCAGCAGTTTGGGCGGGACAGGGGAGTTCGGGGAGCTGTTTTTT
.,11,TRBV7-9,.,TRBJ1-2,CASSSPAGYTF,TGTGCCAGCAGCTCCCCGGCTGGCTACACCTTC
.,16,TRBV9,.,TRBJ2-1,CASSAGGVSSYNEQFF,TGTGCCAGCAGCGCTGGAGGGGTGAGCTCCTACAATGAGCAGTTCTTC
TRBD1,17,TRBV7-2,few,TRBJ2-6,CASSLTGGLGGANVLTF,TGTGCCAGCAGCTTGACAGGGGGCCTTGGGGGGGCCAACGTCCTGACTTTC
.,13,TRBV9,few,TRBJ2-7,CASSVDPAGEQYF,TGTGCCAGCAGCGTAGACCCGGCAGGGGAGCAGTACTTC
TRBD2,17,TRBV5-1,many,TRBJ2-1,CASRHIAGGSSYNEQFF,TGCGCCAGCAGGCATATAGCGGGAGGGAGCTCCTACAATGAGCAGTTCTTC
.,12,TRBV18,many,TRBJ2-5,CASSPGSETQYF,TGTGCCAGCTCACCAGGGAGTGAGACCCAGTACTTC
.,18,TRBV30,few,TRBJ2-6,CAWSGPRIAYSGANVLTF,TGTGCCTGGAGCGGGCCTCGGATTGCCTACTCTGGGGCCAACGTCCTGACTTTC
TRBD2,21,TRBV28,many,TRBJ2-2,CASSLTSGRAWAPTRTGELFF,TGTGCCAGCAGCCTCACTAGCGGGAGGGCTTGGGCACCGACACGCACCGGGGAGCTGTTTTTT
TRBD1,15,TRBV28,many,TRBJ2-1,CASSYRTGLVREQFF,TGTGCCAGCAGTTACAGGACAGGTCTCGTCAGGGAGCAGTTCTTC
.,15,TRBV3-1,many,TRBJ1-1,CASRPNTGRNTEAFF,TGTGCCAGCAGACCCAACACAGGGAGAAACACTGAAGCTTTCTTT
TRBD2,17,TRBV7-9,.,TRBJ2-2,CASSLNSPGLASGELFF,TGTGCCAGCAGCTTAAACTCACCGGGACTAGCGTCCGGGGAGCTGTTTTTT
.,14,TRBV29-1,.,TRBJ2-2,CSVEMGDDTGELFF,TGCAGCGTTGAGATGGGGGACGACACCGGGGAGCTGTTTTTT
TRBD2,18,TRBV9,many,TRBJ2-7,CASSAESGGDLLTYEQYF,TGTGCCAGCAGCGCCGAGTCGGGGGGGGACCTCCTAACCTACGAGCAGTACTTC
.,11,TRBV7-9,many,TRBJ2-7,CASSASYEQYF,TGTGCCAGCAGCGCGTCCTACGAGCAGTACTTC
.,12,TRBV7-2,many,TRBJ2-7,CAKAGVLGEQYF,TGTGCCAAAGCAGGGGTCCTTGGGGAGCAGTACTTC